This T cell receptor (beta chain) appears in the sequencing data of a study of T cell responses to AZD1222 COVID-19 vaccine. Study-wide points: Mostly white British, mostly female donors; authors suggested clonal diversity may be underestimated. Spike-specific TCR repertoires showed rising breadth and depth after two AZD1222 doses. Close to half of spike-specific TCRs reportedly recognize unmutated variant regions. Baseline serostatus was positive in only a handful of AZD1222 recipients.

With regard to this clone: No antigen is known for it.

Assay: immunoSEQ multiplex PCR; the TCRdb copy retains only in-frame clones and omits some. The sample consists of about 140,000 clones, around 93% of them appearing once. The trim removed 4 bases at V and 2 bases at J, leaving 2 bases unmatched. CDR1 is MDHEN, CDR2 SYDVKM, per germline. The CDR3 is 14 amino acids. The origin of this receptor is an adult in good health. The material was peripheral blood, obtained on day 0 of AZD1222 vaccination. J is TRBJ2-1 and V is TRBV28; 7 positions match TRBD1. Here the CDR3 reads CASSYRGTYNEQFF. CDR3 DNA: TGTGCCAGCAGTTACAGGGGTACCTACAATGAGCAGTTCTTC. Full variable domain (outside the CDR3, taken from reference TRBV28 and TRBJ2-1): DVKVTQSSRYLVKRTGEKVFLECVQDMDHENMFWYRQDPGLGLRLIYFSYDVKMKEKGDIPEGYSVSREKKERFSLILESASTNQTSMYLCASSYRGTYNEQFFGPGTRLTVL.